This is a list of T cell receptor beta chains from one sample in a study of cytotoxic CD8 clonotypes in ibrutinib-treated CLL. Assay used: immunoSEQ multiplex PCR; TCRdb lists only in-frame clones, some missing. The top ten hold 28% of the sample, which has 30,000 to 40,000 clones, 69% seen once. Here the sequenced sample was PBMCs, taken before ibrutinib treatment. Every receptor here comes from a human donor with chronic lymphocytic leukemia. CDR3s include the opening cysteine and the closing phenylalanine or tryptophan. A D gene is named only where the DNA matches it firmly. Expanded clones get a size class; other rows say once, few or many, or leave the size out.

J | V | D | size | CDR3 | DNA
TRBJ1-3 | TRBV4-2 | . | many | CASSQEPLSTIYF | TGTGCCAGCAGCCAAGAACCCCTAAGTACCATATATTTT
TRBJ2-2 | TRBV15 | . | . | CATSRVFGTVNTGELFF | TGTGCCACCAGCAGAGTTTTCGGGACGGTTAACACCGGGGAGCTGTTTTTT
TRBJ2-6 | TRBV15 | TRBD1 | few | CATSPLGQGAAGANVLTF | TGTGCCACCAGCCCTTTGGGACAGGGGGCAGCTGGGGCCAACGTCCTGACTTTC
TRBJ2-5 | TRBV11-1 | . | . | CASSLGRQETQYF | TGTGCCAGCAGCTTGGGGCGGCAAGAGACCCAGTACTTC
TRBJ2-4 | TRBV7-2 | . | . | CASSLPQLAKNIQYF | TGTGCCAGCAGCTTGCCCCAACTAGCCAAAAACATTCAGTACTTC
TRBJ1-2 | TRBV10-3 | . | . | CAIREGNYGYTF | TGTGCCATCAGGGAAGGTAACTATGGCTACACCTTC
TRBJ1-5 | TRBV19 | TRBD1 | . | CASSMDRGIYSNQPQHF | TGTGCCAGTAGTATGGACAGGGGAATTTATAGCAATCAGCCCCAGCATTTT
TRBJ1-2 | TRBV7-2 | . | few | CASSPLGGGSNYGYTF | TGTGCCAGCAGCCCGCTAGGGGGGGGCTCTAACTATGGCTACACCTTC
TRBJ2-1 | TRBV4-1 | TRBD1 | . | CASTLGTGSNEQFF | TGCGCCAGCACGTTGGGGACAGGGTCGAATGAGCAGTTCTTC
TRBJ2-3 | TRBV9 | TRBD1 | . | CASSVLQGQTDTQYF | TGTGCCAGCAGCGTATTACAGGGGCAAACAGATACGCAGTATTTT
TRBJ2-7 | TRBV30 | TRBD2 | . | CAWTPGGSSYEQYF | TGTGCCTGGACCCCGGGGGGGAGCTCCTACGAGCAGTACTTC
TRBJ1-2 | TRBV7-6 | . | . | CASSSGTVTNYGYTF | TGTGCCAGCAGCTCCGGGACGGTTACTAACTATGGCTACACCTTC
TRBJ2-7 | TRBV10-3 | . | once | CASGTYREQYF | TGTGCCAGCGGGACATACCGCGAGCAGTACTTC
TRBJ2-3 | TRBV11-2 | . | . | CASSSSLVSLDTQYF | TGTGCCAGCAGCTCTAGCTTGGTGTCGCTGGATACGCAGTATTTT
TRBJ1-5 | TRBV6-1 | . | . | CASREDYSNQPQHF | TGTGCCAGCAGAGAGGATTATAGCAATCAGCCCCAGCATTTT
TRBJ2-5 | TRBV30 | . | . | CAWSVNQETQYF | TGTGCCTGGAGTGTAAACCAAGAGACCCAGTACTTC
TRBJ2-3 | TRBV7-9 | TRBD2 | . | CASSPRTSGRTDTQYF | TGTGCCAGCAGCCCTCGGACTAGCGGGAGAACAGATACGCAGTATTTT
TRBJ1-2 | TRBV4-1 | . | . | CASSQHLLGLATGPSSRGYTF | TGCGCCAGCAGCCAGCATCTTTTGGGCTTGGCAACAGGGCCCTCCTCAAGGGGCTACACCTTC
TRBJ1-2 | TRBV4-2 | TRBD1 | few | CASSQGDSPGGYTF | TGTGCCAGCAGCCAAGGGGACAGCCCCGGTGGCTACACCTTC
TRBJ1-1 | TRBV4-2 | TRBD1 | few | CASSQVGGTGEDTEAFF | TGTGCCAGCAGCCAAGTAGGGGGGACAGGGGAAGACACTGAAGCTTTCTTT
TRBJ1-2 | TRBV2 | . | many | CASSEVLYGYTF | TGTGCCAGCAGTGAAGTCCTCTATGGCTACACCTTC
TRBJ2-7 | TRBV2 | . | . | CASTGSSYEQYF | TGTGCCAGCACAGGGAGCTCCTACGAGCAGTACTTC
TRBJ2-5 | TRBV29-1 | . | few | CSLGGGKETQYF | TGCAGCCTCGGTGGGGGTAAAGAGACCCAGTACTTC
TRBJ2-1 | TRBV4-1 | TRBD2 | . | CASSQGLRGGHNEQFF | TGCGCCAGCAGCCAAGGATTGCGGGGGGGCCACAATGAGCAGTTCTTC
TRBJ2-7 | TRBV2 | TRBD2 | . | CASRGLTSGGYEQYF | TGTGCCAGCAGGGGATTGACTAGCGGGGGCTACGAGCAGTACTTC
TRBJ1-1 | TRBV4-2 | . | . | CASSPRWVNTEAFF | TGTGCCAGCAGCCCCCGTTGGGTGAACACTGAAGCTTTCTTT
TRBJ2-1 | TRBV7-9 | . | many | CASRSPGFADNEQFF | TGTGCCAGCAGGTCTCCGGGCTTTGCGGACAATGAGCAGTTCTTC
TRBJ2-2 | TRBV9 | . | . | CASSAYTGELFF | TGTGCCAGCAGCGCCTACACCGGGGAGCTGTTTTTT
TRBJ2-3 | TRBV7-9 | TRBD2 | . | CASSLVGTSGSSTDTQYF | TGTGCCAGCAGCTTAGTTGGGACTAGCGGGTCTAGCACAGATACGCAGTATTTT
TRBJ2-6 | TRBV19 | . | . | CATRGRVLTGANVLTF | TGTGCCACCCGAGGTAGGGTTCTCACCGGGGCCAACGTCCTGACTTTC
TRBJ2-7 | TRBV6-5 | TRBD2 | few | CASRGGAIVAQYF | TGTGCCAGTCGGGGGGGCGCGATCGTCGCGCAGTACTTC
TRBJ1-1 | TRBV6-5 | . | . | CASSYSLNQGNTEAFF | TGTGCCAGCAGTTACTCGTTAAACCAGGGAAACACTGAAGCTTTCTTT
TRBJ2-1 | TRBV5-1 | . | . | CASSLEQSYNEQFF | TGCGCCAGCAGCTTGGAACAATCCTACAATGAGCAGTTCTTC
TRBJ2-7 | TRBV12-5 | TRBD2 | few | CASGTSGSRHEQYF | TGTGCTAGTGGTACGAGCGGGAGTCGGCACGAGCAGTACTTC
TRBJ2-6 | TRBV18 | TRBD2 | few | CASSPLSGRWLGTGANVLTF | TGTGCCAGCTCACCACTTAGCGGGAGGTGGCTGGGCACTGGGGCCAACGTCCTGACTTTC
TRBJ1-6 | TRBV7-8 | . | once | CASSFTGSPVYNSPLHF | TGTGCCAGCAGCTTTACAGGGTCGCCAGTGTATAATTCACCCCTCCACTTT
TRBJ2-5 | TRBV19 | . | once | CASSISETQYF | TGTGCCAGTAGTATCTCTGAGACCCAGTACTTC
TRBJ2-6 | TRBV5-1 | . | . | CASSLVGSGANVLTF | TGCGCCAGCAGCTTGGTGGGCTCTGGGGCCAACGTCCTGACTTTC
TRBJ2-7 | TRBV28 | TRBD2 | . | CASSGAGGNSYEQYF | TGTGCCAGCAGTGGTGCGGGGGGGAACTCCTACGAGCAGTACTTC
TRBJ1-1 | TRBV6-4 | . | . | CASIRVGYTEAFF | TGTGCCAGCATCAGAGTGGGGTACACTGAAGCTTTCTTT
TRBJ2-1 | TRBV28 | TRBD2 | . | CASSLSLANEQFF | TGTGCCAGCAGTTTGTCACTAGCGAATGAGCAGTTCTTC
TRBJ1-2 | TRBV2 | TRBD1 | . | CASSETGIANYGYTF | TGTGCCAGCAGTGAGACAGGGATTGCTAACTATGGCTACACCTTC
TRBJ2-3 | TRBV5-1 | . | . | CASSAGQYTDTQYF | TGCGCCAGCAGCGCCGGACAGTACACAGATACGCAGTATTTT
TRBJ1-3 | TRBV7-2 | . | . | CASSSPNSSGNTIYF | TGTGCCAGCAGTTCACCGAACTCCTCTGGAAACACCATATATTTT
TRBJ2-7 | TRBV29-1 | TRBD1 | . | CSVATGTYEQYF | TGCAGCGTTGCGACAGGGACCTACGAGCAGTACTTC
TRBJ2-3 | TRBV28 | . | . | CASSSLASGDTQYF | TGTGCCAGCAGTTCTCTAGCTTCGGGAGATACGCAGTATTTT
TRBJ2-5 | TRBV5-6 | . | . | CASSLPSETQYF | TGTGCCAGCAGCTTGCCTTCAGAGACCCAGTACTTC
TRBJ2-1 | TRBV28 | . | once | CASSLSVHEQFF | TGTGCCAGCAGTCTAAGTGTCCATGAGCAGTTCTTC
TRBJ2-7 | TRBV13 | . | . | CASSVGTYEQYF | TGTGCCAGCTCAGTCGGGACCTACGAGCAGTACTTC
TRBJ1-2 | TRBV28 | . | . | CASSLGVAYGYTF | TGTGCCAGCAGTTTGGGCGTTGCCTATGGCTACACCTTC
TRBJ2-6 | TRBV4-2 | . | . | CASSQDLSSGANVLTF | TGTGCCAGCAGCCAAGATCTGAGCTCTGGGGCCAACGTCCTGACTTTC
TRBJ2-3 | TRBV13 | . | . | CASSLYIPTDTQYF | TGTGCCAGCAGCTTATACATTCCCACAGATACGCAGTATTTT
TRBJ2-3 | TRBV13 | . | . | CASSSRRGATDTQYF | TGTGCCAGCAGCTCTCGGCGGGGTGCCACAGATACGCAGTATTTT
TRBJ2-7 | TRBV6-1 | . | few | CASSGQSITYEQYF | TGTGCCAGCTCCGGACAGAGTATCACCTACGAGCAGTACTTC
TRBJ2-3 | TRBV28 | TRBD2 | few | CASSQLSGIADTQYF | TGTGCCAGCAGCCAACTTAGCGGGATTGCGGATACGCAGTATTTT
TRBJ2-5 | TRBV5-1 | . | . | CASSLNEAPWIQETQYF | TGCGCCAGCAGCTTGAACGAAGCACCGTGGATACAAGAGACCCAGTACTTC
TRBJ1-1 | TRBV19 | . | . | CASSIVAGGSEAFF | TGTGCCAGTAGTATCGTCGCTGGGGGTTCTGAAGCTTTCTTT
TRBJ1-1 | TRBV4-3 | TRBD1 | . | CASSQDGQGNTEAFF | TGCGCCAGCAGCCAAGATGGACAGGGGAACACTGAAGCTTTCTTT